Here is one T cell receptor beta chain with its context. The CDR3 covers 14 residues. CDR1 SQVTM and CDR2 ANQGSEA come from the germline V gene. The V end was cut by 6 bases, the J end by 0 bases, with 12 bases between. Method: immunoSEQ multiplex PCR; TCRdb's copy keeps in-frame clones and lacks some. Among approximately 60,000 clones listed, more than 60% were seen once. This entry comes from a study of blood T cell repertoires in COVID-19. Study overall: In each case, the material was cDNA or gDNA derived from T cells, B-cell-depleted T cells, or PBMCs.

The specimen was peripheral blood. The sequence derives from a man aged 60-69 years with acute or convalescent COVID-19. This rearrangement joins TRBV29-1 to TRBJ1-3; perhaps TRBD1 as D (6 bases). The CDR3 region has the DNA TGCAGCGTCGTTGGACAGCTCTCTGGAAACACCATATATTTT. It is translated as CSVVGQLSGNTIYF.